The T cell receptor (beta chain) described here comes from a study of vaccination and CD4 T cells after COVID-19. On this clonotype: Its specificity is unknown.

With the Oncomine TCR Beta short-read assay, DNA from cultured CD4+ T cells was sequenced. TCRdb re-called the PCR reads through MiXCR, storing one row per CDR3 protein. Here the sample spans 13,000 to 15,000 distinct CDR3 sequences, approximately 52% being singletons. Per the germline V gene, CDR1 is SGHAT and CDR2 is FQNNGV. Deletions cut 5 bases from V and 7 bases from J, with 11 bases between. The CDR3 contains 13 residues. Treatment defined: approximately 10-day PBMC culture with coronavirus spike peptide pools or control peptides (ViraFEST assay). V gene TRBV11-2 combines with J gene TRBJ2-2; D may be TRBD2 (6 bases). The sequenced material came from CD4+ T cells from blood, cultured in vitro. The source is a human donor who had recovered from COVID-19. For the CDR3, the DNA is TGTGCCAGCAGCCCTCACGGGGGCGGGGAGCTGTTTTTT. The encoded protein is CASSPHGGGELFF.